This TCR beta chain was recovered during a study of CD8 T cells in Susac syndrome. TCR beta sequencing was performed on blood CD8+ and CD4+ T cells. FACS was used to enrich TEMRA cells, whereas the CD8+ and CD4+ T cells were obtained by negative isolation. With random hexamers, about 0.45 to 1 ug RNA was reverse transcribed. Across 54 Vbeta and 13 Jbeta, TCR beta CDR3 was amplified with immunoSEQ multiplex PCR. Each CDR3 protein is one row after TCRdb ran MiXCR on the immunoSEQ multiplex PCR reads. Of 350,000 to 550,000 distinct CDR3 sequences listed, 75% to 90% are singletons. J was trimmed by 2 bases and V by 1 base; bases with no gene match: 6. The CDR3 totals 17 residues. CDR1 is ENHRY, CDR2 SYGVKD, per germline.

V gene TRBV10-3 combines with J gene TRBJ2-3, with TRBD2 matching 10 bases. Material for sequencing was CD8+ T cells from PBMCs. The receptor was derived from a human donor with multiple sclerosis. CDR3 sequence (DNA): TGTGCCATCAGTGAGTTGGGTAGCGGGGGGAACACAGATACGCAGTATTTT. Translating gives CAISELGSGGNTDTQYF.